This TCR beta chain originates from a study of shared clonotypes between healthy human individuals. Whole-study context: Researchers drew samples from a couple of women and a few men aged 18 to 49.

Study processing details: Filtering differed for immunoSEQ, which gave only junction sequences without quality scores. Here immunoSEQ multiplex PCR was the method, and the copy in TCRdb shows in-frame clones only, minus some. V and J calls and clone size are copied from that table; D and trimming were computed from the DNA. The sample lists some 2,000,000 clones, about 95% occurring once. Findings and limits, study-wide: Memory subsets had estimated richness that was generally smaller than that of naive subsets. Rarefaction demonstrated incomplete sorted-subset sequencing despite large depth.

The CDR3 sequence is 14 residues long. V was shortened by 6 bases and J by 7 bases, with 19 bases between the two germline ends. In germline, CDR1 is MNHEY, CDR2 SVGAGI. Points on this clone: Its antigen remains unidentified.

The receptor was derived from a man younger than 35 in good health. The rearrangement links TRBV6-5 to TRBJ2-7; D may match TRBD1 or TRBD2 (5 bases each). The sequenced sample consisted of naive CD4+ T cells sorted from blood. Stated subset: CD45RA+ positively selected. The CDR3 spells CASRRDAQGREQYF. DNA of the CDR3: TGTGCCAGCAGACGGGACGCCCAAGGAAGGGAGCAGTACTTC.